The 32 T cell receptor beta chains below were found in one sample sequenced in a study of cytomegalovirus exposure and HLA in healthy donors. Vbeta (60) and Jbeta (13) primers were used in the PCR. Generated by immunoSEQ multiplex PCR, the TCRdb table keeps only in-frame clones and is missing some. This table holds tens of thousands of clones, around 71% found once. Sequenced material: PBMCs. The receptors derive from a man aged 25 to 40 in good health and CMV-seronegative.

The chain carries TRBV7-2 and TRBJ1-2; 7 positions agree with TRBD1. Germline-derived CDR1 and CDR2 are SGHTA and FQGNSA. The CDR3 spans 13 residues. The V gene end was trimmed by 2 bases and the J gene end by 8 bases; junction bases not matched to a gene: 5. Written as DNA, the CDR3 is TGTGCCAGCAGCTTACCGACAGGGTACGGCTACACCTTC. Residues: CASSLPTGYGYTF.

The genes are TRBV28 and TRBJ1-4; 7 nucleotides align to TRBD1. The CDR3 runs 14 residues. Germline V CDR1 and CDR2: MDHEN, SYDVKM. Germline trimming cut 6 bases from V and 3 bases from J; bases unmatched to any gene: 4. The CDR3 protein is CASRWGTANEKLFF. In DNA, the CDR3 is TGTGCCAGCAGGTGGGGGACAGCTAATGAAAAACTGTTTTTT.

The chain couples TRBV7-2 to TRBJ2-1; TRBD2 matches at 12 bases. Looked up from germline, CDR1 is SGHTA and CDR2 is FQGNSA. The V and J ends lost 6 bases and 0 bases, in that order; junction bases with no gene match: 6. There are 17 residues in the CDR3. The CDR3 here is CASRGLAGTSSYNEQFF. The CDR3 coding sequence is TGTGCCAGCAGAGGACTAGCGGGGACCAGCTCCTACAATGAGCAGTTCTTC. Together with reference TRBV7-2 and TRBJ2-1, the CDR3 gives the full variable domain: GAGVSQSPSNKVTEKGKDVELRCDPISGHTALYWYRQSLGQGLEFLIYFQGNSAPDKSGLPSDRFSAERTGGSVSTLTIQRTQQEDSAVYLCASRGLAGTSSYNEQFFGPGTRLTVL.

This chain uses TRBV5-1 with TRBJ1-5, with 8 bases fitting TRBD1. This CDR3 spans 15 amino acids. V shed 8 bases, J shed 4 bases, and the junction held 11 bases outside the gene matches. Looked up from germline, CDR1 is SGHRS and CDR2 is YFSETQ. CDR3 region: CASSQGAGVNQPQHF. CDR3 bases: TGCGCCAGTTCGCAGGGGGCCGGCGTGAATCAGCCCCAGCATTTT.

The chain employs TRBV6-6 and TRBJ2-1; D may be TRBD2 (5 bases). The CDR3 spans 12 residues. The V end was cut by 7 bases, the J end by 5 bases, with 9 bases between. Germline lookup yields CDR1 MNHNY and CDR2 SVGAGI (reference sequence). In DNA form, the CDR3 reads TGTGCCAGCACCCCAGCGGACAATGAGCAGTTCTTC. It encodes CASTPADNEQFF.

This clone was detected only a few times. The chain recombines TRBV7-9 with TRBJ1-1; 9 positions agree with TRBD1. The J segment lost 3 bases and the V segment lost 5 bases, leaving 10 bases of the junction unmatched. The germline CDR1 and CDR2 sequences are SEHNR and FQNEAQ (reference sequence). The CDR3 runs 16 residues. CDR3 region: CASSERTGAVDTEAFF. The CDR3 bases are TGTGCCAGCAGCGAGCGGACAGGGGCGGTTGACACTGAAGCTTTCTTT.

V and J are TRBV29-1 and TRBJ2-7; 7 positions match TRBD1. With 0 bases clipped from V and 5 bases from J, the junction kept 10 bases outside the gene matches. Per germline, CDR1 SQVTM and CDR2 ANQGSEA. The CDR3 loop spans 15 amino acids. The CDR3 DNA is TGCAGCGTTGAAGACGTAAGACAGGGTGTAGACGAGCAGTACTTC. Translation gives CSVEDVRQGVDEQYF.

The chain carries TRBV5-1 and TRBJ1-2; the D gene is possibly TRBD1 (5 bases). V lost 4 bases and J 8 bases, leaving 24 bases between the germline ends. The CDR3 spans 16 residues. In germline, CDR1 is SGHRS, CDR2 YFSETQ. CDR3 amino acids: CASSLGDVGQAAGYTF. The CDR3 region has the DNA TGCGCCAGCAGCCTTGGTGATGTGGGGCAGGCCGCCGGCTACACCTTC.

This chain connects TRBV28 to TRBJ1-3; weak D call: TRBD1 (6 bases). V lost 3 bases to trimming and J lost 0 bases, with 12 bases between them. The germline gives CDR1 MDHEN, CDR2 SYDVKM. The CDR3 is 16 amino acids. CDR3 residues: CASSLGAGISGNTIYF. In DNA, the CDR3 is TGTGCCAGCAGTTTGGGGGCCGGGATCTCTGGAAACACCATATATTTT.

J is TRBJ1-2 and V is TRBV27; unclear D gene. Germline CDR1 reads MNHEY; CDR2 reads SMNVEV (reference sequence). Deletions cut 8 bases from V and 1 base from J, with 11 bases between. The CDR3 sequence is 13 residues long. CDR3 region: CASSPGFNYGYTF. For the CDR3, the DNA is TGTGCCAGCTCGCCGGGTTTTAACTATGGCTACACCTTC.

This clone was detected only a few times. This chain connects TRBV29-1 to TRBJ1-5; maybe TRBD1 (6 bases). The CDR3 sequence is 13 residues long. V was pared by 6 bases and J by 8 bases, with 17 bases between. Germline-derived CDR1 and CDR2 are SQVTM and ANQGSEA. The CDR3 region is CSVGAQGREPQHF. Here the CDR3 DNA reads TGCAGCGTGGGGGCTCAGGGAAGGGAGCCCCAGCATTTT.

V gene TRBV27 combines with J gene TRBJ2-3; 8 bases agree with TRBD2. CDR1 and CDR2 from the germline V gene are MNHEY and SMNVEV (reference sequence). The CDR3 loop spans 16 amino acids. Trimming cost V 4 bases and J 3 bases; bases outside gene matches: 9. This chain's CDR3 is CASSSLGAGETDTQYF. In DNA, the CDR3 is TGTGCCAGCAGTTCTCTGGGAGCGGGAGAAACAGATACGCAGTATTTT.

The V and J genes are TRBV5-1 and TRBJ1-1, with D possibly TRBD1 on 6 matching bases. The CDR3 is 18 residues long. V lost 4 bases and J lost 3, with 25 bases in between. Germline V lookup: CDR1 SGHRS, CDR2 YFSETQ. CDR3 nucleotide sequence: TGCGCCAGCAGCCAATGGGGCCGAACCCACGAGGGGGACACTGAAGCTTTCTTT. It specifies CASSQWGRTHEGDTEAFF.

The chain couples TRBV7-6 to TRBJ1-1; a weak D match, TRBD1 (5 bases). The V and J ends lost 5 bases and 6 bases respectively, with 19 bases between them. Germline V gene data show CDR1 as SGHVS and CDR2 as FNYEAQ. CDR3 size: 15 residues. The DNA of the CDR3 is TGTGCCAGCAGCCCCCAGACAGTTCTAAACCCTGAAGCTTTCTTT. As protein: CASSPQTVLNPEAFF.

There are a few counts of this clone. The V call is TRBV5-1, the J call TRBJ1-1; 7 bases agree with TRBD1. CDR3 size: 14 residues. With V trimmed by 4 bases and J by 4 bases, 7 bases remained unmatched. The germline gives CDR1 SGHRS, CDR2 YFSETQ. The CDR3 sequence is CASSRGGPVTEAFF. The CDR3 nucleotides read TGCGCCAGCAGCCGAGGGGGCCCGGTCACTGAAGCTTTCTTT.

The chain has TRBV5-6 and TRBJ1-2; TRBD1 is a possible D gene (5 bases). Germline V gene lookup returns CDR1 SGHDT and CDR2 YYEEEE. V was trimmed by 4 bases and J by 5 bases, leaving 6 bases between them. CDR3 size: 11 residues. CDR3 in amino acids: CASSRGYGYTF. CDR3 bases: TGTGCCAGCAGCCGGGGGTATGGCTACACCTTC. Full variable domain (remainder filled in from reference TRBV5-6 and TRBJ1-2): DAGVTQSPTHLIKTRGQQVTLRCSPKSGHDTVSWYQQALGQGPQFIFQYYEEEERQRGNFPDRFSGHQFPNYSSELNVNALLLGDSALYLCASSRGYGYTFGSGTRLTVV.

The chain is built from TRBV10-1 and TRBJ1-5, with no clear D. The length of the CDR3 is 13 residues. CDR1 WNHNN and CDR2 SYGVQD come from the germline V gene (reference sequence). Trimming removed 2 bases from V and 4 bases from J, with 6 bases in between. CDR3: CASSEAVNQPQHF. The CDR3 DNA is TGCGCCAGCAGTGAGGCGGTTAATCAGCCCCAGCATTTT.

This clone was detected a few times. This rearrangement joins TRBV6-6 to TRBJ1-5; D perhaps matches TRBD1 (5 bases). Germline V lookup: CDR1 MNHNY, CDR2 SVGAGI (reference sequence). The V end was cut by 5 bases, the J end by 2 bases, with 13 bases between. There are 15 residues in the CDR3. The CDR3 here is CASSAGPGGNQPQHF. DNA of the CDR3: TGTGCCAGCAGTGCAGGGCCGGGGGGCAATCAGCCCCAGCATTTT.

The genes are TRBV4-1 and TRBJ1-2; 7 bases are shared with TRBD1. The germline gives CDR1 MGHRA, CDR2 YSYEKL. The trim removed 5 bases at V and 3 bases at J, leaving 9 bases unmatched. This CDR3 is 15 amino acids long. The CDR3 DNA follows: TGCGCCAGCAGCGAAGGGGACAGATTAGACTATGGCTACACCTTC. It encodes CASSEGDRLDYGYTF.

The chain carries TRBV7-9 and TRBJ2-6, with a weak D call TRBD1 (7 bases). Germline assignment: CDR1 SEHNR and CDR2 FQNEAQ (reference sequence). The CDR3 is made up of 19 amino acids. V lost 5 bases and J 1 base, leaving 21 bases between the germline ends. For the CDR3, the DNA is TGTGCCAGCAGCCCGATACAGGGGAGGATTAGTTCTGGGGCCAACGTCCTGACTTTC. Amino acid sequence: CASSPIQGRISSGANVLTF.

The chain joins TRBV9 to TRBJ1-5; D not certain. V was shortened by 3 bases and J by 6 bases, with 10 bases between the two germline ends. In germline, CDR1 is SGDLS, CDR2 YYNGEE. This CDR3 is built from 13 residues. CDR3 residues: CASSGSGSQPQHF. The CDR3 coding sequence is TGTGCCAGCAGCGGAAGCGGGAGTCAGCCCCAGCATTTT.

The chain uses TRBV2 and TRBJ1-5; 8 bases map to TRBD1. The CDR3 loop spans 17 amino acids. Germline CDR1 is SNHLY and CDR2 is FYNNEI. V dropped 3 bases and J dropped 5; count of bases not matched to a gene: 12. CDR3: CASSERFGQGPDQPQHF. Here the CDR3 DNA reads TGTGCCAGCAGTGAGAGGTTCGGACAGGGTCCCGATCAGCCCCAGCATTTT.

This clone has a single count. The chain employs TRBV23-1 and TRBJ2-7, with D possibly TRBD2 on 5 matching bases. TRBV23-1 is an ORF; its function is uncertain. V was trimmed by 6 bases and J by 7 bases, leaving 28 bases between them. CDR3 length: 17 amino acids. CDR3 sequence (DNA): TGCGCCAGCAGACCTCTTAGTGAGGGCCGGAGTTTACGGGAGCAGTACTTC. Amino acids: CASRPLSEGRSLREQYF.

The genes are TRBV9 and TRBJ2-3; TRBD1 is a possible D gene (6 bases). Germline V gene data show CDR1 as SGDLS and CDR2 as YYNGEE. V dropped 3 bases and J dropped 5 bases, with 19 bases sitting between them. There are 16 residues in the CDR3. This CDR3 is CASSAGGSPGQDTQYF. CDR3 nucleotide sequence: TGTGCCAGCAGCGCAGGTGGGAGCCCGGGACAAGATACGCAGTATTTT.

V gene TRBV7-6 combines with J gene TRBJ2-5; 10 positions agree with TRBD2. V dropped 1 base and J dropped 7; count of bases not matched to a gene: 9. Germline CDR1 is SGHVS and CDR2 is FNYEAQ. The CDR3 is 16 residues long. CDR3 DNA sequence: TGTGCCAGCAGCTTAGAAGTCCAGCGGGGGGGAGGGACCCAGTACTTC. As protein: CASSLEVQRGGGTQYF.

The CDR3 is CASSTWTGGNTEAFF. DNA of the CDR3: TGTGCCAGCAGCACCTGGACAGGGGGCAACACTGAAGCTTTCTTT. This chain joins TRBV5-6 and TRBJ1-1; 11 nucleotides line up with TRBD1. Germline-derived CDR1 and CDR2 are SGHDT and YYEEEE. This CDR3 region has 15 residues. V lost 4 bases and J lost 2; bases outside the gene matches: 4.

The genes are TRBV19 and TRBJ1-2, with D hard to call. V gave up 3 bases and J gave up 3 bases, with 2 bases separating them. Per germline, CDR1 LNHDA and CDR2 SQIVND (reference sequence). The CDR3 length is 11 residues. The CDR3 region is CASSIDYGYTF. The CDR3 DNA is TGTGCCAGTAGTATCGACTATGGCTACACCTTC. Full variable domain (remainder filled in from reference TRBV19 and TRBJ1-2): DGGITQSPKYLFRKEGQNVTLSCEQNLNHDAMYWYRQDPGQGLRLIYYSQIVNDFQKGDIAEGYSVSREKKESFPLTVTSAQKNPTAFYLCASSIDYGYTFGSGTRLTVV.

The CDR3 DNA reads as TGTGCCACCTCCCCCGGGACACCCGGGCAAAACACTGAAGCTTTCTTT. This gives the protein CATSPGTPGQNTEAFF. The chain joins TRBV10-3 to TRBJ1-1, with D maybe TRBD1 (6 bases). V lost 10 bases, J lost 2 bases, and 23 bases lay in between. The germline V gene encodes CDR1 ENHRY and CDR2 SYGVKD. CDR3 length equals 16 residues.

The chain links TRBV5-1 to TRBJ1-2; possibly TRBD1 for D (5 bases). Trimming stripped 4 bases from V and 2 bases from J, with 15 bases between. Germline assignment: CDR1 SGHRS and CDR2 YFSETQ. This CDR3 spans 15 amino acids. The CDR3 spells CASSVNPTVNYGYTF. CDR3 nucleotide sequence: TGCGCCAGCAGCGTAAACCCGACAGTCAACTATGGCTACACCTTC. Complete variable domain (other parts from reference TRBV5-1 and TRBJ1-2): KAGVTQTPRYLIKTRGQQVTLSCSPISGHRSVSWYQQTPGQGLQFLFEYFSETQRNKGNFPGRFSGRQFSNSRSEMNVSTLELGDSALYLCASSVNPTVNYGYTFGSGTRLTVV.

This clone was found a few times. The V gene is TRBV4-3, the J gene TRBJ2-7, with no clear D. Germline loops: CDR1 LGHNA, CDR2 YSLEER. Trimming removed 0 bases at V and 2 bases at J, with 8 bases between. CDR3 length: 14 amino acids. CDR3 in DNA: TGCGCCAGCAGCCAAGATGTTCCGGCCTACGAGCAGTACTTC. This sequence encodes CASSQDVPAYEQYF.

This sequence joins TRBV27 and TRBJ2-2; D is undetermined. The CDR3 length is 13 residues. Per germline, CDR1 MNHEY and CDR2 SMNVEV (reference sequence). The V and J ends lost 2 bases and 2 bases respectively, with 3 bases between them. DNA of the CDR3: TGTGCCAGCAGTTTACCAAACACCGGGGAGCTGTTTTTT. Its protein is CASSLPNTGELFF.

In its sample, this clone was seen a few times. V usage is TRBV19 and J usage is TRBJ1-5, with no clear D. V lost 5 bases and J lost 3, with 8 bases in between. The CDR3 runs 13 residues. The germline CDR1 and CDR2 sequences are LNHDA and SQIVND (reference sequence). Written as DNA, the CDR3 is TGTGCCAGTAGTTCGGGGAACAATCAGCCCCAGCATTTT. Protein product: CASSSGNNQPQHF.